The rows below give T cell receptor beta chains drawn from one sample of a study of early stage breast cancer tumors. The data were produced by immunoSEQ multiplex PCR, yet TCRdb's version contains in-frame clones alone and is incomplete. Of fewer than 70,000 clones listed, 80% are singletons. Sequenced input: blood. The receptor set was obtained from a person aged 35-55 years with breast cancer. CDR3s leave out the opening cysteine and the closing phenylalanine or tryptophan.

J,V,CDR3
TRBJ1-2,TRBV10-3,AISEEQAVSGYT
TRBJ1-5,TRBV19,ASTGSNQPQH
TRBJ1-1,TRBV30,AWNRGNTEAF
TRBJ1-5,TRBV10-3,AISESGTGAQPQH
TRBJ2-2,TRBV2,ASRDSDNTGELF
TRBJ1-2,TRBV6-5,ASSYARQGIWGYT
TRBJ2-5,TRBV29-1,SVNRGGEETQY
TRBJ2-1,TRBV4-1,ASSRRGLAVNEQF
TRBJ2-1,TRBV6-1,ASSEQGLAEPYNEQF
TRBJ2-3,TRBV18,ASSPPPGLADTQY
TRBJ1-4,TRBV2,ASSDGAGLNEKLF
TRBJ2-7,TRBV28,ASSFAVDRGYYEQY
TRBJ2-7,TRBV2,ASSPRLRTSGRTEQY
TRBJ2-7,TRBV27,ASSLKNSLEQY